These 24 T cell receptor beta chains came from one sample sequenced in a study of cytomegalovirus exposure and HLA in healthy donors (dated by TCRdb to between 2016 and 2019). Library construction relied on the immunoSEQ multiplex PCR assay. TCRdb mirrors the immuneACCESS table, restricted to in-frame sequences. Some clones are absent from its copies; in checked studies, under half trace to an unresolved V gene, and the reason for the others is unknown. In this sample the table shows 130,000 or so clones, roughly 89% of which occur a single time. The top ten clones comprise around 9% of the sample. The specimen was PBMCs. These receptors were obtained from a woman under 30 in good health and CMV-seropositive.

The chain couples TRBV20-1 to TRBJ2-1; no clear D gene. Trimming shortened V by 5 bases and J by 6 bases, and 5 bases separated the two germline ends. The CDR3 length is 10 residues. The V gene's germline CDR1 is DFQATT and CDR2 SNEGSKA (reference sequence). This CDR3 is CSASSNEQFF. The CDR3, as DNA: TGCAGTGCTTCGAGCAATGAGCAGTTCTTC.

The gene calls are TRBV6-5 and TRBJ2-7, with 7 nucleotides matching TRBD1. This CDR3 spans 15 amino acids. Germline lookup yields CDR1 MNHEY and CDR2 SVGAGI. V trimming: 6 bases; J trimming: 2 bases; junction bases outside the gene matches: 10. The CDR3 reads CASRPDRVKTYEQYF. In DNA, the CDR3 is TGTGCCAGCAGACCCGACAGGGTAAAGACCTACGAGCAGTACTTC.

The V gene is TRBV19, the J gene TRBJ1-5; 7 nucleotides match TRBD1. Trimming cost V 5 bases and J 9 bases; bases outside gene matches: 10. The CDR3 has 14 amino acids. From germline, CDR1 is LNHDA and CDR2 SQIVND (reference sequence). The DNA of the CDR3 is TGTGCCAGTAGTCTAGGGACAGAGACATCGCCCCAGCATTTT. Protein product: CASSLGTETSPQHF.

The rearrangement uses TRBV5-4 and TRBJ2-7; a possible D gene is TRBD2 (6 bases). Germline assignment: CDR1 SGHNT and CDR2 YYREEE (reference sequence). CDR3 length: 15 residues. Trimming removed 7 bases from V and 4 bases from J, with 21 bases in between. This CDR3 reads CASRPGVSSEYEQYF. The CDR3, as DNA: TGTGCCAGCCGCCCGGGGGTGTCGTCGGAATACGAGCAGTACTTC.

A remark on this clone: This sample includes further DNA sequences coding for the same CDR3. This chain links TRBV9 with TRBJ1-5; D perhaps matches TRBD1 (6 bases). Trimming removed 0 bases from V and 5 bases from J, with 12 bases in between. The CDR3 is 15 residues long. Germline CDR1 SGDLS, CDR2 YYNGEE. The CDR3 DNA reads TGTGCCAGCAGCGTAGACGGGAAGGGGGATCAGCCCCAGCATTTT. This encodes CASSVDGKGDQPQHF.

The rearrangement links TRBV7-2 to TRBJ2-2; D gene unclear. Trimming shortened V by 3 bases and J by 0 bases, and 8 bases separated the two germline ends. The CDR3 loop spans 15 amino acids. Looked up from germline, CDR1 is SGHTA and CDR2 is FQGNSA. The CDR3 region has the DNA TGTGCCAGCAGCTTTAGACTGGCGAACACCGGGGAGCTGTTTTTT. The encoded protein is CASSFRLANTGELFF. Drawing the rest from reference TRBV7-2 and TRBJ2-2, the complete variable domain is GAGVSQSPSNKVTEKGKDVELRCDPISGHTALYWYRQSLGQGLEFLIYFQGNSAPDKSGLPSDRFSAERTGGSVSTLTIQRTQQEDSAVYLCASSFRLANTGELFFGEGSRLTVL.

The chain combines TRBV6-6 with TRBJ2-7; D is possibly TRBD1 (5 bases). The ends were cut back, 2 bases at V and 1 base at J, with 12 bases in the middle. The CDR3 is made up of 15 amino acids. Per germline, CDR1 MNHNY and CDR2 SVGAGI (reference sequence). The chain's CDR3 is CASSYDQGRSYEQYF. The DNA of the CDR3 is TGTGCCAGCAGTTACGATCAGGGCAGGTCCTACGAGCAGTACTTC.

CDR3 region: CASSVGQGGMNEQFF. For the CDR3, the DNA is TGTGCCAGCAGCGTAGGGCAGGGCGGTATGAATGAGCAGTTCTTC. The chain employs TRBV9 and TRBJ2-1; maybe TRBD1 (5 bases). Germline V gene data show CDR1 as SGDLS and CDR2 as YYNGEE. V was cut by 0 bases and J by 7 bases, with 14 bases left in between. The CDR3 runs 15 residues. Based on the CDR3 plus reference TRBV9 and TRBJ2-1, the full variable domain is DSGVTQTPKHLITATGQRVTLRCSPRSGDLSVYWYQQSLDQGLQFLIQYYNGEERAKGNILERFSAQQFPDLHSELNLSSLELGDSALYFCASSVGQGGMNEQFFGPGTRLTVL.

This clone was detected many times. The chain recombines TRBV7-9 with TRBJ1-1; D is possibly TRBD1 (5 bases). CDR1 is SEHNR, CDR2 FQNEAQ, per germline (reference sequence). The CDR3 totals 14 residues. V lost 5 bases to trimming and J lost 4 bases, with 14 bases between them. CDR3 region: CASSQEGVGTEAFF. The CDR3 nucleotides are TGTGCCAGCAGCCAAGAAGGGGTCGGCACTGAAGCTTTCTTT.

The V and J genes are TRBV18 and TRBJ2-3, with a weak D call TRBD2 (6 bases). Germline assignment: CDR1 KGHSH and CDR2 LQKENI. V lost 9 bases and J lost 0, with 13 bases in between. CDR3 length equals 14 residues. The CDR3, as DNA: TGTGCCAGTTACCACGGGGGTAGCACAGATACGCAGTATTTT. Protein sequence: CASYHGGSTDTQYF.

CDR3 in DNA: TGTGCCAGCAGTTCCAGACTAGTCGGAGATACGCAGTATTTT. This gives the protein CASSSRLVGDTQYF. This chain connects TRBV27 to TRBJ2-3; maybe TRBD2 (6 bases). The CDR3 runs to 14 residues. The V end was cut by 4 bases, the J end by 5 bases, with 13 bases between. The germline gives CDR1 MNHEY, CDR2 SMNVEV (reference sequence).

The genes are TRBV6-6 and TRBJ2-5, with D unresolved. Germline V lookup: CDR1 MNHNY, CDR2 SVGAGI (reference sequence). Trimming shortened V by 7 bases and J by 5 bases, and 11 bases separated the two germline ends. The CDR3 totals 12 residues. The CDR3 DNA reads TGTGCCAGCAACACCTTAACGGAGACCCAGTACTTC. Translation: CASNTLTETQYF.

On this clone itself: The identical CDR3 is also encoded by other nucleotide sequences in the sample. The chain is built from TRBV7-2 and TRBJ1-2; D is possibly TRBD1 (5 bases). Trimming took off 0 bases at V and 2 bases at J, with 10 bases between the two ends. This CDR3 is 15 amino acids long. The germline V gene encodes CDR1 SGHTA and CDR2 FQGNSA. The CDR3 region is CASSLAPGRNYGYTF. The CDR3 DNA reads TGTGCCAGCAGCTTAGCCCCAGGGCGAAACTATGGCTACACCTTC.

The J gene is TRBJ1-4, the V gene TRBV5-1; D is undetermined. V was shortened by 7 bases and J by 0 bases, with 13 bases between the two germline ends. Germline assignment: CDR1 SGHRS and CDR2 YFSETQ. This CDR3 has 15 amino acids. CDR3 loop: CASFPLPATNEKLFF. The CDR3 DNA sequence: TGCGCCAGCTTCCCCTTACCGGCAACTAATGAAAAACTGTTTTTT.

In this sample, this clone turned up a few times. This rearrangement joins TRBV5-6 to TRBJ1-2, with 8 bases that match TRBD1. From germline, CDR1 is SGHDT and CDR2 YYEEEE. V lost 1 base and J lost 3; bases outside the gene matches: 2. The CDR3 length is 14 residues. The CDR3, as DNA: TGTGCCAGCAGCTTGCTGGACAGGGACTATGGCTACACCTTC. Translating it yields CASSLLDRDYGYTF.

The rearrangement links TRBV15 to TRBJ2-7; D is unclear. CDR1 is LNHNV and CDR2 is YYDKDF in the germline V gene (reference sequence). This CDR3 has 13 residues. Trimming took off 0 bases at V and 7 bases at J, with 10 bases between the two ends. The CDR3 DNA sequence: TGTGCCACCAGCAGAGATAGGAGTAGGGAGCAGTACTTC. This gives the protein CATSRDRSREQYF.

The chain uses TRBV10-3 and TRBJ2-5, with D perhaps TRBD2 (6 bases). The CDR3 covers 16 residues. The ends were cut back, 6 bases at V and 2 bases at J, with 19 bases in the middle. Looked up from germline, CDR1 is ENHRY and CDR2 is SYGVKD. CDR3 sequence: CAISAGTVREQETQYF. The CDR3 region has the DNA TGTGCCATCAGCGCCGGGACTGTAAGGGAGCAAGAGACCCAGTACTTC.

The chain combines TRBV4-1 with TRBJ1-1; no reliable D call. CDR3 length: 13 residues. V was pared by 1 base and J by 1 base, with 4 bases between. Germline V CDR1 and CDR2: MGHRA, YSYEKL. In DNA form, the CDR3 reads TGCGCCAGCAGCCAAGGAGGGAACACTGAAGCTTTCTTT. Its protein is CASSQGGNTEAFF.

The chain joins TRBV5-4 to TRBJ2-5; D is tentatively TRBD1 or TRBD2 (6 bases each). The CDR3 totals 15 residues. V lost 4 bases, J lost 5 bases, and 18 bases lay in between. The germline V gene has CDR1 SGHNT and CDR2 YYREEE (reference sequence). The CDR3 spells CASSLGGRRGETQYF. In DNA form, the CDR3 reads TGTGCCAGCAGCCTGGGGGGCCGTCGGGGGGAGACCCAGTACTTC.

The rearrangement joins TRBV18 to TRBJ2-7, with 9 bases that match TRBD1. Germline CDR1 reads KGHSH; CDR2 reads LQKENI. The CDR3 totals 15 residues. V trimming: 3 bases; J trimming: 3 bases; junction bases outside the gene matches: 6. The CDR3 here is CASSPETGGSYEQYF. The DNA for the CDR3 is TGTGCCAGCTCACCTGAGACAGGGGGGAGCTACGAGCAGTACTTC.

This clone was seen just once. The chain couples TRBV6-1 to TRBJ2-7, with D possibly TRBD1 on 6 matching bases. This CDR3 region has 13 residues. CDR1 MNHNS and CDR2 SASEGT come from the germline V gene. Trimming removed 2 bases at V and 5 bases at J, with 10 bases between. The CDR3 spells CASSERYRDEQYF. CDR3 DNA: TGTGCCAGCAGTGAAAGATACAGGGACGAGCAGTACTTC.

The chain employs TRBV7-8 and TRBJ1-6, with D possibly TRBD1 on 6 matching bases. The CDR3 has 15 residues. Trimming removed 5 bases from V and 7 bases from J, with 15 bases in between. The germline V gene has CDR1 SGHVS and CDR2 FQNEAQ. CDR3 protein: CASSPRGGENSPLHF. DNA of the CDR3: TGTGCCAGCAGCCCAAGGGGGGGCGAGAATTCACCCCTCCACTTT.

The chain couples TRBV7-2 to TRBJ2-7; no clear D gene. From germline, CDR1 is SGHTA and CDR2 FQGNSA. The CDR3 sequence is 14 residues long. V was clipped by 2 bases and J by 6 bases, with 14 bases between them. CDR3 DNA: TGTGCCAGCAGCTTATGGCCCCCCCCGGGCGAGCAGTACTTC. The encoded protein is CASSLWPPPGEQYF.

The V and J genes are TRBV6-1 and TRBJ1-4; 9 bases are a match to TRBD1. The CDR3 extends over 14 amino acids. The J segment lost 5 bases and the V segment lost 6 bases, leaving 4 bases of the junction unmatched. Germline V gives CDR1 MNHNS, CDR2 SASEGT. Written as DNA, the CDR3 is TGTGCCAGCAGGGGGACAGGGTTCAATGAAAAACTGTTTTTT. The encoded protein is CASRGTGFNEKLFF.